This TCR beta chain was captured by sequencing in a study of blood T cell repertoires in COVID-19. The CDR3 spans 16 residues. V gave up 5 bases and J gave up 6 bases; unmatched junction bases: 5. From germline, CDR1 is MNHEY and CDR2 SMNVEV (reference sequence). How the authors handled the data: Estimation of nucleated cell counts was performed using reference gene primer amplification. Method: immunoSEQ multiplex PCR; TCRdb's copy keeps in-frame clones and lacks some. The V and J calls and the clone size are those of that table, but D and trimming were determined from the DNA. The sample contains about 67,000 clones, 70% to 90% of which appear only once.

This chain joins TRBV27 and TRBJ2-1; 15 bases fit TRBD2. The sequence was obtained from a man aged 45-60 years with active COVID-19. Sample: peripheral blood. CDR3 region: CASSPRTSGRVNEQFF. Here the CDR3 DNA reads TGTGCCAGCAGTCCCCGGACTAGCGGGAGGGTCAATGAGCAGTTCTTC.